The 30 T cell receptor beta chains presented below share a single source sample, sequenced in a study of blood T cell repertoires in COVID-19. The data were produced by immunoSEQ multiplex PCR, yet TCRdb's version contains in-frame clones alone and is incomplete. The sample lists 280,000 or so clones; approximately 83% were seen once. Sequencing input: peripheral blood. Receptors were obtained from a woman younger than 45 who had recovered from COVID-19.

This chain uses TRBV19 with TRBJ2-5, with D perhaps TRBD1 (5 bases). The CDR3 has 12 residues. Between the trimmed V and J ends, which lost 6 bases and 3 bases, there was a span of 8 bases. Germline CDR1 LNHDA, CDR2 SQIVND (reference sequence). DNA of the CDR3: TGTGCCAGTAGCGACAGCAAAGAGACCCAGTACTTC. Translation gives CASSDSKETQYF.

V is TRBV9 and J is TRBJ2-3; 12 bases are a match to TRBD2. Per the germline V gene, CDR1 is SGDLS and CDR2 is YYNGEE. J was trimmed by 6 bases and V by 0 bases; bases with no gene match: 5. The CDR3 covers 16 residues. In DNA, the CDR3 is TGTGCCAGCAGCGTAGGGACTAGCGGGGTCGGGGATACGCAGTATTTT. Translated: CASSVGTSGVGDTQYF.

This chain joins TRBV27 and TRBJ2-3; a possible D gene is TRBD2 (6 bases). The germline V gene encodes CDR1 MNHEY and CDR2 SMNVEV (reference sequence). The ends were cut back, 6 bases at V and 4 bases at J, with 17 bases in the middle. The CDR3 has 15 amino acids. CDR3 DNA: TGTGCCAGCAGCGCCAGACCGGGGGTGGCAGATACGCAGTATTTT. Translated, it gives CASSARPGVADTQYF.

The chain uses TRBV10-3 and TRBJ1-1; D is unresolved. Trimming removed 8 bases at V and 4 bases at J, with 14 bases between. The CDR3 is 13 amino acids. Per the germline V gene, CDR1 is ENHRY and CDR2 is SYGVKD. The CDR3 bases are TGTGCCATCGCGGGAGGCGTGGCCACTGAAGCTTTCTTT. Translated: CAIAGGVATEAFF.

This chain uses TRBV10-3 with TRBJ2-5, with 8 positions matching TRBD2. The CDR3 runs 16 residues. Germline assignment: CDR1 ENHRY and CDR2 SYGVKD. The V segment lost 3 bases and the J segment 5 bases; nucleotides outside the gene matches: 11. CDR3 DNA: TGTGCCATCAGTGAAGTCAGCGGGGGCCTTCCGGAGACCCAGTACTTC. Protein sequence: CAISEVSGGLPETQYF.

The genes are TRBV5-1 and TRBJ2-7; D is uncertain. The V gene's germline CDR1 is SGHRS and CDR2 YFSETQ. This CDR3 region has 14 residues. The V end was cut by 2 bases, the J end by 1 base, with 10 bases between. CDR3 region: CASSLSGSSYEQYF. DNA for the CDR3: TGCGCCAGCAGCTTATCAGGTTCGTCCTACGAGCAGTACTTC.

The CDR3 DNA reads TGTGCCAGCAGTACCGACGGGGAGACCGGGGAGCTGTTTTTT. Its protein product is CASSTDGETGELFF. The genes are TRBV9 and TRBJ2-2, with D maybe TRBD2 (5 bases). CDR1 is SGDLS and CDR2 is YYNGEE in the germline V gene. The CDR3 has 14 amino acids. Trimming shortened V by 5 bases and J by 5 bases, and 13 bases separated the two germline ends.

The V call is TRBV7-2, the J call TRBJ2-5; 9 bases align to TRBD2. This CDR3 contains 15 residues. J lost 1 base, V lost 5 bases, and 5 bases had no gene match. From germline, CDR1 is SGHTA and CDR2 FQGNSA. The CDR3 DNA sequence: TGTGCCAGCAGCCGGCTAGCGGGGCTCCAAGAGACCCAGTACTTC. Its translation is CASSRLAGLQETQYF.

CDR3 protein: CASSLWGQGARETQYF. The CDR3 DNA reads TGTGCCAGCAGTTTATGGGGACAGGGGGCGAGGGAGACCCAGTACTTC. The rearrangement joins TRBV28 to TRBJ2-5; 12 bases map to TRBD1. CDR1 and CDR2 from the germline V gene are MDHEN and SYDVKM. CDR3 length: 16 amino acids. After removal of 0 bases from V and 5 bases from J, the junction contained 4 bases not matched to a gene.

The chain employs TRBV2 and TRBJ2-7, with 7 positions matching TRBD1. The trim removed 8 bases at V and 2 bases at J, leaving 6 bases unmatched. This CDR3 has 13 amino acids. Germline CDR1 is SNHLY and CDR2 is FYNNEI. As DNA, the CDR3 is TGTGCCAGCCTCGGGGACAGCCCCTACGAGCAGTACTTC. Translated: CASLGDSPYEQYF.

CDR3 nucleotides: TGTGCCAGCAGCTTAATGGGAGACGGGTACACCGGGGAGCTGTTTTTT. Protein sequence: CASSLMGDGYTGELFF. The chain links TRBV7-9 to TRBJ2-2, with a tentative D call TRBD2 (5 bases). V lost 2 bases and J 3 bases, leaving 13 bases between the germline ends. This CDR3 has 16 amino acids. Germline CDR1 reads SEHNR; CDR2 reads FQNEAQ (reference sequence). Filled out from reference TRBV7-9 and TRBJ2-2, the complete variable domain reads DTGVSQNPRHKITKRGQNVTFRCDPISEHNRLYWYRQTLGQGPEFLTYFQNEAQLEKSRLLSDRFSAERPKGSFSTLEIQRTEQGDSAMYLCASSLMGDGYTGELFFGEGSRLTVL.

This chain uses TRBV28 with TRBJ2-7; 10 bases agree with TRBD1. This CDR3 has 14 amino acids. The junction had 6 bases not matched to a gene; V was cut back by 6 bases and J by 4 bases. From germline, CDR1 is MDHEN and CDR2 SYDVKM. As DNA, the CDR3 is TGTGCCAGCAGGGGACAGGGGAGCTCGTACGAGCAGTACTTC. It yields the protein CASRGQGSSYEQYF.

CDR3 DNA sequence: TGCGCCAGCAGCCAGGGACAGGGCAGCAATCAGCCCCAGCATTTT. It translates to CASSQGQGSNQPQHF. The chain couples TRBV4-1 to TRBJ1-5; 9 nucleotides match TRBD1. The junction had 1 base not matched to a gene; V was cut back by 3 bases and J by 1 base. The CDR3 runs to 15 residues. From germline, CDR1 is MGHRA and CDR2 YSYEKL.

V is TRBV6-5 and J is TRBJ1-3; the match to TRBD1 covers 7 bases. The J segment lost 2 bases and the V segment lost 6 bases, leaving 4 bases of the junction unmatched. The CDR3 totals 14 residues. Germline CDR1 is MNHEY and CDR2 is SVGAGI. The CDR3 sequence: CASRDQGAGNTIYF. The CDR3 DNA sequence: TGTGCCAGCAGAGACCAGGGGGCTGGAAACACCATATATTTT.

The chain links TRBV27 to TRBJ2-1; TRBD2 agrees at 11 bases. V shed 2 bases, J shed 9 bases, and the junction held 6 bases outside the gene matches. Germline V lookup: CDR1 MNHEY, CDR2 SMNVEV (reference sequence). This CDR3 is built from 15 residues. The CDR3 loop is CASSLISGGEGEQFF. CDR3 sequence (DNA): TGTGCCAGCAGTTTAATTAGCGGGGGGGAGGGTGAGCAGTTCTTC.

A few counts support this clone. The chain links TRBV5-6 to TRBJ1-2; 8 positions agree with TRBD1. The germline V gene encodes CDR1 SGHDT and CDR2 YYEEEE. This CDR3 region has 14 residues. J gave up 5 bases and V 4 bases, and 7 bases lay outside the gene matches. CDR3 residues: CASSRTDREYGYTF. In DNA form, the CDR3 reads TGTGCCAGCAGCCGTACGGACAGGGAATATGGCTACACCTTC.

The rearrangement uses TRBV10-3 and TRBJ1-5; tentative D call: TRBD1 (5 bases). The CDR3 contains 13 residues. Per germline, CDR1 ENHRY and CDR2 SYGVKD. Trimming removed 3 bases from V and 5 bases from J, with 8 bases in between. The CDR3 here is CAISDGGDQPQHF. The CDR3 bases are TGTGCCATCAGTGATGGGGGGGATCAGCCCCAGCATTTT.

The CDR3 loop is CASSLQGSGANVLTF. DNA for the CDR3: TGCGCCAGCAGCTTGCAGGGATCTGGGGCCAACGTCCTGACTTTC. This chain links TRBV5-1 with TRBJ2-6, with D possibly being TRBD1 (5 bases). The V gene lost 1 base and the J gene lost 1 base, with 6 bases spanning the gap. This CDR3 has 15 residues. In germline, CDR1 is SGHRS, CDR2 YFSETQ.

The V call is TRBV12-3 or TRBV12-4, the J call TRBJ2-1, with D possibly matching TRBD1 (5 bases). Trimming removed 5 bases at V and 8 bases at J, with 13 bases between. The CDR3 totals 13 residues. CDR3 sequence: CASSVGHIDEQFF. For the CDR3, the DNA is TGTGCCAGCAGTGTTGGACATATCGATGAGCAGTTCTTC.

In this sample, this clone turned up once. This chain connects TRBV7-3 to TRBJ1-1, with D hard to call. CDR1 and CDR2 (germline): SGHTA, FQGTGA. V gave up 5 bases and J gave up 8 bases, with 15 bases separating them. CDR3 length: 13 residues. The CDR3 spells CASSNNAYSEAFF. The CDR3 DNA reads TGTGCCAGCAGCAATAATGCTTACTCAGAAGCTTTCTTT.

The V gene is TRBV11-2, the J gene TRBJ2-3; 14 bases match TRBD2. The CDR3 contains 16 residues. V trimming: 5 bases; J trimming: 5 bases; junction bases outside the gene matches: 6. The germline V gene has CDR1 SGHAT and CDR2 FQNNGV. CDR3 DNA sequence: TGTGCCAGCAGCCCGGGACTAGCGGGGGTAGGAGATACGCAGTATTTT. It encodes CASSPGLAGVGDTQYF.

The rearrangement uses TRBV4-1 and TRBJ1-5; no clear D. V lost 1 base and J 1 base, leaving 8 bases between the germline ends. The germline V gene encodes CDR1 MGHRA and CDR2 YSYEKL. The CDR3 sequence is 15 residues long. CDR3 region: CASSQVQSSNQPQHF. DNA of the CDR3: TGCGCCAGCAGCCAAGTCCAGTCGAGCAATCAGCCCCAGCATTTT.

This chain connects TRBV5-4 to TRBJ2-7; 9 nucleotides agree with TRBD2. V trimming: 3 bases; J trimming: 6 bases; junction bases outside the gene matches: 10. The CDR3 spans 15 residues. Germline CDR1 and CDR2: SGHNT and YYREEE (reference sequence). The CDR3 DNA is TGTGCCAGCAGCTATAGCGGGAGTCTTCCCTTCGAGCAGTACTTC. Translated: CASSYSGSLPFEQYF.

The rearrangement joins TRBV6-5 to TRBJ2-1, with a weak D call TRBD2 (7 bases). This CDR3 contains 15 residues. V lost 6 bases and J lost 8, with 20 bases in between. CDR1 and CDR2 from the germline V gene are MNHEY and SVGAGI. CDR3 nucleotides: TGTGCCAGCAGCCCCGGGACTACAGGGCGCGATGAGCAGTTCTTC. Translating it yields CASSPGTTGRDEQFF.

The chain combines TRBV28 with TRBJ2-5; D gene ambiguous. This CDR3 is 14 amino acids long. Germline CDR1 reads MDHEN; CDR2 reads SYDVKM. V lost 4 bases and J lost 5, with 14 bases in between. CDR3 nucleotide sequence: TGTGCCAGCAGTTCCAACGACATCACGGAGACCCAGTACTTC. This translates into CASSSNDITETQYF.

The gene calls are TRBV30 and TRBJ1-5; 9 bases are shared with TRBD1. The V gene end was trimmed by 1 base and the J gene end by 6 bases; junction bases not matched to a gene: 4. The CDR3 spans 14 residues. Germline loops: CDR1 GTSNPN, CDR2 SVGIG (reference sequence). The CDR3 bases are TGTGCCTGGAGTGGAGGGGACAGGGCTCAGCCCCAGCATTTT. As protein: CAWSGGDRAQPQHF.

Here the CDR3 DNA reads TGTGCCAGCAGCGACGGGGGACGGAAGTGGAACGGGGAGCTGTTTTTT. This codes for CASSDGGRKWNGELFF. The J gene is TRBJ2-2, the V gene TRBV5-4; D might be TRBD2 (6 bases). V shed 4 bases and J shed 7 bases, with 20 bases lying between them. The CDR3 is 16 residues long. Germline-derived CDR1 and CDR2 are SGHNT and YYREEE (reference sequence).

Details on this clone: Other DNA sequences of this sample code for an identical CDR3. The chain joins TRBV11-2 to TRBJ1-2, with D perhaps TRBD1 (6 bases). The CDR3 loop spans 13 amino acids. Germline V gene lookup returns CDR1 SGHAT and CDR2 FQNNGV. With 5 bases removed from V and 5 bases from J, the gap between germline ends came to 12 bases. CDR3 coding DNA: TGTGCCAGCAGCCCAGGGCAGGGGTATGGCTACACCTTC. Protein product: CASSPGQGYGYTF.

The chain combines TRBV6-5 with TRBJ1-2; D is unresolved. This CDR3 has 11 amino acids. Germline CDR1 is MNHEY and CDR2 is SVGAGI. V lost 8 bases and J lost 1, with 5 bases in between. CDR3 loop: CASVLNYGYTF. The CDR3 coding sequence is TGTGCCAGCGTACTTAACTATGGCTACACCTTC.

This sequence joins TRBV6-1 and TRBJ2-5, with D perhaps TRBD1 (6 bases). The germline gives CDR1 MNHNS, CDR2 SASEGT. Trimming cost V 7 bases and J 2 bases, with 11 bases left between them. The CDR3 is 13 residues long. Here the CDR3 reads CASISRGQETQYF. The CDR3 DNA follows: TGTGCCAGCATATCCAGGGGTCAAGAGACCCAGTACTTC.